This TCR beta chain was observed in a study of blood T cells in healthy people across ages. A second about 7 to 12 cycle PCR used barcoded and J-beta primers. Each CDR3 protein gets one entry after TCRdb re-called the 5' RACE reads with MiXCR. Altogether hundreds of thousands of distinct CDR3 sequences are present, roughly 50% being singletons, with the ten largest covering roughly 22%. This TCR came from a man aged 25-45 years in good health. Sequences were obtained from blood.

CDR3 protein: CASSSGGVGAKNIQYF. The CDR3 region has the DNA TGTGCCAGTAGTTCTGGAGGGGTCGGAGCCAAAAACATTCAGTACTTC. The chain recombines TRBV19 with TRBJ2-4; D perhaps matches TRBD2 (6 bases). Trimming took off 5 bases at V and 0 bases at J, with 14 bases between the two ends. This CDR3 region has 16 residues. CDR1 is LNHDA, CDR2 SQIVND, per germline (reference sequence).